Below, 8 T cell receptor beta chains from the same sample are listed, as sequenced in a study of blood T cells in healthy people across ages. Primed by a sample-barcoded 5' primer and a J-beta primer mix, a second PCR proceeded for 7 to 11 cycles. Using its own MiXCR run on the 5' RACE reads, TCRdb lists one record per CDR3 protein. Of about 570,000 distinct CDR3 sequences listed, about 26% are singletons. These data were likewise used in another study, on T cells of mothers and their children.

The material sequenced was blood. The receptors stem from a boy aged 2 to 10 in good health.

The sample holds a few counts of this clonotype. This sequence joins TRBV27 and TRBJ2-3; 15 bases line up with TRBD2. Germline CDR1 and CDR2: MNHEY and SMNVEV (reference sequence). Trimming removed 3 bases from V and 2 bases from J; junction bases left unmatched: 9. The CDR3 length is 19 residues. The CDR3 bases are TGTGCCAGCAGTTTCGGACTAGCGGGAGGGAGGGTCTCCACAGATACGCAGTATTTT. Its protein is CASSFGLAGGRVSTDTQYF.

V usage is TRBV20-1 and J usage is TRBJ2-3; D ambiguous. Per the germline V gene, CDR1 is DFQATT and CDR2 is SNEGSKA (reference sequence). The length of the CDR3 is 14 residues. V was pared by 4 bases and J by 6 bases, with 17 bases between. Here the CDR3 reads CSANSVSSADTQYF. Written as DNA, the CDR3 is TGCAGTGCTAATTCTGTTAGTTCGGCGGATACGCAGTATTTT.

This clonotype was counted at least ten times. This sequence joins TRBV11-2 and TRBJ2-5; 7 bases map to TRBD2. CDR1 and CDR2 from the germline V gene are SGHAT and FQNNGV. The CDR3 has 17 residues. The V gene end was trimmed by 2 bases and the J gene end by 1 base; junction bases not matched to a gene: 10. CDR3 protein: CASSLTAASGLQETQYF. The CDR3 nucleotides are TGTGCCAGCAGCTTAACCGCGGCTAGCGGCCTCCAAGAGACCCAGTACTTC.

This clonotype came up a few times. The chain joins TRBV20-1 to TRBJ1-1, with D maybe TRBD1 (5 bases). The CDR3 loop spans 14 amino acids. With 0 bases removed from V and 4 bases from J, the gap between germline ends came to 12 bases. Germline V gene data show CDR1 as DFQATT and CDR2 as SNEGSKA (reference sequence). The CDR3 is CSAREAGLVTEAFF. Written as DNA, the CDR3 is TGCAGTGCTAGAGAGGCAGGGCTTGTCACTGAAGCTTTCTTT.

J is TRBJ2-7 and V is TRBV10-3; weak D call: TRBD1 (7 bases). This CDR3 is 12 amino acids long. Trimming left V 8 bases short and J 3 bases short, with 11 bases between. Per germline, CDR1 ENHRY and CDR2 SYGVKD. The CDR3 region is CAIQGEVYEQYF. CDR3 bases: TGTGCCATCCAGGGGGAGGTCTACGAGCAGTACTTC.

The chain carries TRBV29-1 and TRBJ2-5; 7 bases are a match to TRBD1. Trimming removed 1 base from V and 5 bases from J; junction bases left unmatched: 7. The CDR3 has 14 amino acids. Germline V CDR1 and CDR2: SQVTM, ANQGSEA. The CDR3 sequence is CSVEAGTGDETQYF. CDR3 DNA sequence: TGCAGCGTTGAAGCGGGCACAGGGGATGAGACCCAGTACTTC.

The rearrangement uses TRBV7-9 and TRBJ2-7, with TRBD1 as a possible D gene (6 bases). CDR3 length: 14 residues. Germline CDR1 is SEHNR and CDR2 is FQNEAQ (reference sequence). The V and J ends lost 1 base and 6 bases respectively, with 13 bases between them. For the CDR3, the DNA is TGTGCCAGCAGCTTAGGGCAGGGGCTTGGCGAGCAGTACTTC. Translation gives CASSLGQGLGEQYF.

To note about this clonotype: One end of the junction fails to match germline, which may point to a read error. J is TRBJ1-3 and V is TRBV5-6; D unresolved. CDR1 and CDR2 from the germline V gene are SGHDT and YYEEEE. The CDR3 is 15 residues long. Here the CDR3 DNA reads TGTGCCGGCAGCGAGCCCTCAGAGTCTGGAAACACCATATATTTT. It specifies CAGSEPSESGNTIYF.